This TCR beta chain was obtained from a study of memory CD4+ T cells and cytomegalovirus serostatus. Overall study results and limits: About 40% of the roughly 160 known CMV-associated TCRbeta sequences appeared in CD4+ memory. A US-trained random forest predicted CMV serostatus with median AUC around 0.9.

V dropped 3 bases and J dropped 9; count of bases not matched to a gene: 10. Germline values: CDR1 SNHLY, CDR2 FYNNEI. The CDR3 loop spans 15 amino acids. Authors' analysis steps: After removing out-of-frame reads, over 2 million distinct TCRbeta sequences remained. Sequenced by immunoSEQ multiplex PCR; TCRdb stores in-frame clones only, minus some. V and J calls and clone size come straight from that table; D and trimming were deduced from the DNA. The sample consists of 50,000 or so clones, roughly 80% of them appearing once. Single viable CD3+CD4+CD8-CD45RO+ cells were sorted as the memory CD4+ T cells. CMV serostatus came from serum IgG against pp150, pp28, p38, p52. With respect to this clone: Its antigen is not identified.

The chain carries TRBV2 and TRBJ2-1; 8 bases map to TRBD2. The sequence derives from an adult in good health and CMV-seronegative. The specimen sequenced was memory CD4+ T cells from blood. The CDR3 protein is CASSETGGPNGEQFF. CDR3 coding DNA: TGTGCCAGCAGTGAGACGGGGGGGCCGAATGGTGAGCAGTTCTTC.